A few counts support the clone carrying this TCR beta chain. These data are taken from a study of blood T cells in healthy people across ages. CDR1 is MNHNY and CDR2 is SVGAGI in the germline V gene (reference sequence). V was clipped by 6 bases and J by 5 bases; unmatched bases: 3. The CDR3 is 15 residues long. Alongside a J-beta primer mix, a sample-barcoded 5' primer served in a second PCR lasting about 7 to 11 cycles. Each cDNA molecule, via a template-switch adaptor with 12 random nucleotides, was tagged. TCRdb recomputed calls from the 5' RACE reads with MiXCR, one row per CDR3 protein. The sample lists approximately 900,000 distinct CDR3 sequences; 48% were seen once.

The clonotype originates from a man aged 25 to 40 in good health. V is TRBV6-6 and J is TRBJ2-3; TRBD2 aligns across 15 bases. Sequenced material: blood. The CDR3 reads CASSGLAGGRDTQYF. The CDR3 DNA follows: TGTGCCAGCAGCGGACTAGCGGGGGGGCGAGATACGCAGTATTTT.